These 17 T cell receptor beta chains originate from one sample sequenced in a study of metastatic and nonmetastatic thyroid tumors. TCRdb redid the clone calls on the PCR reads using MiXCR. This sample carries approximately 90,000 clones, more than 9.5% of them seen once, and the ten largest clones take 11%. There were no patients who had received any treatment before thyroid surgery. Sequenced material: blood. Receptors were obtained from a female donor with papillary thyroid cancer or a benign thyroid nodule (not recorded which). Some clones in this sample may be carry-over from other donors' samples.

This clone is large within its sample. This chain connects TRBV4-3 to TRBJ2-7; the match to TRBD2 covers 7 bases. J was trimmed by 3 bases and V by 0 bases; bases with no gene match: 8. CDR1 and CDR2 (germline): LGHNA, YSLEER. The CDR3 runs 16 residues. The CDR3 protein is CASSQDLGGMVYEQYF. CDR3 DNA: TGCGCCAGCAGCCAAGATTTGGGGGGGATGGTCTACGAGCAGTACTTC.

Of note for this clone: An end of the junction differs from the germline gene, which may be a read error. The chain is built from TRBV5-1 and TRBJ2-5; unclear D gene. Germline V gene sequence: CDR1 SGHRS, CDR2 YFSETQ. This CDR3 is built from 11 residues. In DNA, the CDR3 is TGCGCCAGCAGCTTGGAAGAGGCCCAGTACTTC. Encoded protein: CASSLEEAQYF. The full variable domain, rest sourced from reference TRBV5-1 and TRBJ2-5, is KAGVTQTPRYLIKTRGQQVTLSCSPISGHRSVSWYQQTPGQGLQFLFEYFSETQRNKGNFPGRFSGRQFSNSRSEMNVSTLELGDSALYLCASSLEEAQYFGPGTRLLVL.

This clone was detected many times. The chain has TRBV10-3 and TRBJ2-1; 9 nucleotides match TRBD1. The CDR3 has 14 residues. Germline V gene data show CDR1 as ENHRY and CDR2 as SYGVKD. Trimming took 6 bases from V and 5 from J; bases not matched to a gene: 5. This chain's CDR3 is CAISPGQGHNEQFF. In DNA, the CDR3 is TGTGCCATCAGCCCGGGACAGGGACACAATGAGCAGTTCTTC.

This clone came up a few times. A much larger clone sits a single nucleotide away, making a read error possible. Other DNA sequences from this sample encode an identical CDR3 as well. The chain combines TRBV7-2 with TRBJ2-3; D is uncertain. CDR1 and CDR2 (germline): SGHTA, FQGNSA. Trimming stripped 6 bases from V and 3 bases from J, with 10 bases between. The CDR3 is made up of 13 amino acids. CDR3 sequence (DNA): TGTGCCAGCAGTAAGCCAGATACAGATACGCAGTATTTT. Protein sequence: CASSKPDTDTQYF.

This clone was seen at least ten times. The chain employs TRBV10-3 and TRBJ1-1; no reliable D call. Germline CDR1 is ENHRY and CDR2 is SYGVKD. The CDR3 covers 11 residues. V lost 11 bases and J 0 bases, leaving 7 bases between the germline ends. The CDR3 protein is CASGVNTEAFF. CDR3 nucleotide sequence: TGTGCCTCCGGTGTGAACACTGAAGCTTTCTTT.

This clone was observed at least ten times. The V gene is TRBV5-6, the J gene TRBJ1-5; D perhaps matches TRBD1 (6 bases). Germline V gene data show CDR1 as SGHDT and CDR2 as YYEEEE. The CDR3 runs 16 residues. V was pared by 1 base and J by 2 bases, with 13 bases between. The CDR3 is CASSLMRGIGNQPQHF. The DNA of the CDR3 is TGTGCCAGCAGCTTGATGAGGGGGATAGGCAATCAGCCCCAGCATTTT.

This clone was seen repeatedly, ten times or more. The rearrangement uses TRBV2 and TRBJ2-2, with 7 bases identical to TRBD1. The CDR3 sequence is 14 residues long. Unmatched junction bases numbered 5, after V lost 6 bases and J lost 4 bases. Germline CDR1 and CDR2: SNHLY and FYNNEI. CDR3 in DNA: TGTGCCAGCAGGTTTACAGGGGCCACCGGGGAGCTGTTTTTT. Protein product: CASRFTGATGELFF.

This clone was recorded at least ten times. This chain connects TRBV6-2 or TRBV6-3 to TRBJ2-3, with unresolved D. Trimming cost V 6 bases and J 0 bases, with 7 bases left between them. The germline V gene has CDR1 MNHEY and CDR2 SVGEGT. This CDR3 region has 13 residues. The CDR3 reads CASRASSTDTQYF. The DNA for the CDR3 is TGTGCCAGCAGAGCGAGTAGCACAGATACGCAGTATTTT.

This clone has at least ten counts. The chain carries TRBV15 and TRBJ1-3; 9 nucleotides match TRBD1. The CDR3 consists of 15 residues. V dropped 5 bases and J dropped 1; count of bases not matched to a gene: 3. Germline values: CDR1 LNHNV, CDR2 YYDKDF (reference sequence). CDR3 coding DNA: TGTGCCACCAGCCCGGGACAGGGATCTGGAAACACCATATATTTT. It specifies CATSPGQGSGNTIYF. The variable domain in full, with the rest retrieved from reference TRBV15 and TRBJ1-3, is DAMVIQNPRYQVTQFGKPVTLSCSQTLNHNVMYWYQQKSSQAPKLLFHYYDKDFNNEADTPDNFQSRRPNTSFCFLDIRSPGLGDTAMYLCATSPGQGSGNTIYFGEGSWLTVV.

This clone was seen ten or more times. This chain joins TRBV7-2 and TRBJ1-1; D might be TRBD1 (5 bases). V lost 1 base and J lost 1, with 7 bases in between. This CDR3 region has 14 residues. Germline loops: CDR1 SGHTA, CDR2 FQGNSA. The CDR3 protein is CASSLGGRNTEAFF. CDR3 bases: TGTGCCAGCAGCTTAGGGGGGAGGAACACTGAAGCTTTCTTT.

This clone was observed many times. The chain is built from TRBV3-2 and TRBJ2-7; TRBD2 reflects the table's D call only, with no check against the DNA. TRBV3-2 is marked as a pseudogene. The CDR3 contains 21 residues. In nucleotides, the CDR3 is TGTGCCAGCAGCCAATCCCTACCGACAGGACTAGCGGGAGGGATAACCCACGAGCAGTACTTC. Translated: CASSQSLPTGLAGGITHEQYF.

Points on this clone: A much larger clonotype is one base distant, so this may be a read error. The sample has other DNA sequences that encode this CDR3 too. The chain carries TRBV29-1 and TRBJ2-7, with 7 bases lining up with TRBD2. CDR1 SQVTM and CDR2 ANQGSEA come from the germline V gene. This CDR3 is built from 13 residues. The ends lost 6 bases at V and 3 bases at J; junction bases unmatched: 8. For the CDR3, the DNA is TGCAGCGTGGGAACTAGCGTTAGCTACGAGCAGTACTTC. This gives the protein CSVGTSVSYEQYF.

The chain employs TRBV6-2 or TRBV6-3 and TRBJ2-7; 7 bases map to TRBD2. V lost 2 bases, J lost 2 bases, and 24 bases stayed unmatched. The CDR3 is 21 amino acids. The germline gives CDR1 MNHEY, CDR2 SVGEGT. CDR3 region: CASSYDRSLGGRFWGTYEQYF. The CDR3, as DNA: TGTGCCAGCAGTTACGACCGTTCCCTCGGCGGGAGATTCTGGGGGACCTACGAGCAGTACTTC.

This clone occurred many times. V and J are TRBV5-4 and TRBJ2-1, with D possibly being TRBD1 or TRBD2 (6 bases each). The CDR3 is made up of 17 amino acids. Germline lookup yields CDR1 SGHNT and CDR2 YYREEE (reference sequence). Trimming removed 0 bases at V and 1 base at J, with 14 bases between. This CDR3 is CASSLAAGGRSYNEQFF. CDR3 nucleotides: TGTGCCAGCAGCTTGGCTGCTGGGGGGCGATCCTACAATGAGCAGTTCTTC.

As to this clone: Just one base apart from a much larger clone, this may be a read error. This chain links TRBV6-1 with TRBJ2-4, with D perhaps being TRBD1 or TRBD2 (6 bases each). Germline values: CDR1 MNHNS, CDR2 SASEGT. The CDR3 runs 14 residues. The DNA of the CDR3 is TGTGCCAGCAGCGGGGGCCTAGCCAAAGACATTCAGTACTTC. Its protein product is CASSGGLAKDIQYF.

As concerns this clone: Just one base apart from a much larger clone, this may be a read error. The chain has TRBV9 and TRBJ2-5; tentatively, D is TRBD2 (5 bases). The CDR3 has 14 residues. Germline V gene lookup returns CDR1 SGDLS and CDR2 YYNGEE. CDR3 sequence reads: CASSVAGDQETRYF. As DNA, the CDR3 is TGTGCCAGCAGCGTAGCCGGGGATCAAGAGACCCGGTACTTC. Using reference TRBV9 and TRBJ2-5 for the parts outside the CDR3, the full variable domain is DSGVTQTPKHLITATGQRVTLRCSPRSGDLSVYWYQQSLDQGLQFLIQYYNGEERAKGNILERFSAQQFPDLHSELNLSSLELGDSALYFCASSVAGDQETRYFGPGTRLLVL.

In its sample, this clone was seen many times. This chain connects TRBV28 to TRBJ2-2, with D possibly matching TRBD2 (7 bases). Trimming cost V 2 bases and J 6 bases, with 10 bases left between them. The CDR3 consists of 14 residues. Germline V gives CDR1 MDHEN, CDR2 SYDVKM. This chain's CDR3 is CASSLGRGSGELFF. The CDR3 DNA follows: TGTGCCAGCAGTTTAGGGAGGGGGTCCGGGGAGCTGTTTTTT.